The present entry profiles one T cell receptor beta chain with its context. Its cognate antigen is unknown. Genomic DNA (from each subset) was split evenly across several immunoSEQ plates. Using about 220 ng DNA, 30,000 to 35,000 T cell genomes, the sorted-subset replicate PCRs were run. The protocol was immunoSEQ multiplex PCR, while the TCRdb copy is restricted to in-frame clones and leaves out a portion. Here the sample spans some 1,400,000 clones, roughly 96% being singletons. The sample comes from a study of shared clonotypes between healthy human individuals. Turning to the study itself: The cohort comprised a couple of women and a few men. Their ages spanned 18 to 49 years.

The V segment lost 6 bases and the J segment 0 bases; nucleotides outside the gene matches: 11. Germline V CDR1 and CDR2: SNHLY, FYNNEI. This CDR3 contains 17 residues. Study observations and caveats: For naive CD4 cells, 4% to 5% of clonotypes were shared across a handful of donors.

Sequencing was done on a sample of naive CD4+ T cells sorted from blood. Regarding subset: CD45RA+ positively selected. The source is a man aged 30-40 years in good health. This chain uses TRBV2 with TRBJ2-3; TRBD2 matches at 8 bases. The CDR3 spells CASRATPREESTDTQYF. The DNA for the CDR3 is TGTGCCAGCAGGGCCACCCCGCGGGAGGAGAGCACAGATACGCAGTATTTT.